The rows below give T cell receptor beta chains drawn from one sample of a study of technical replicates of blood from a handful of donors. Repertoires were generated with immunoSEQ multiplex PCR, while TCRdb's copy carries only in-frame clones and drops some. The sample holds more than 75,000 clones, about 94% seen once. The source material was T cells isolated from PBMCs. These TCRs come from a human donor in good health. Each CDR3 is given with its conserved first and last residue. D genes are given only for firm matches. Size is omitted from some rows. Given values are once, few, many or a class for expanded clones.

d_gene: TRBD2
j_gene: TRBJ2-2
v_gene: TRBV9
abundance: -
CDR3nt: TGTGCCAGCAGCGTCCGTCTAGCGGGGGGAAACACCGGGGAGCTGTTTTTT
CDR3aa: CASSVRLAGGNTGELFF

d_gene: TRBD1
j_gene: TRBJ2-7
v_gene: TRBV7-9
abundance: -
CDR3nt: TGTGCCAGCAGCACTGGGACAGGGGGCGAGCAGTACTTC
CDR3aa: CASSTGTGGEQYF

d_gene: -
j_gene: TRBJ1-4
v_gene: TRBV6-1
abundance: -
CDR3nt: TGTGCCAGCAGTCACGGTGAACTGTTTTTT
CDR3aa: CASSHGELFF

d_gene: -
j_gene: TRBJ2-3
v_gene: TRBV1
abundance: -
CDR3nt: TGCACCAGCAGCCTTTGGACGGGAACTAGCACAGATACGCAGTATTTT
CDR3aa: CTSSLWTGTSTDTQYF

d_gene: TRBD1
j_gene: TRBJ1-1
v_gene: TRBV5-1
abundance: -
CDR3nt: TGCGCCAGCAGCTCAGAACAGGGGGCAAGGACTTTCTTT
CDR3aa: CASSSEQGARTFF

d_gene: -
j_gene: TRBJ2-7
v_gene: TRBV4-1
abundance: -
CDR3nt: TGCGCCAGCAGCCAGCCCTCCGTCGGGGGATTGGGGGGCTCCTACGAGCAGTACTTC
CDR3aa: CASSQPSVGGLGGSYEQYF

d_gene: -
j_gene: TRBJ2-1
v_gene: TRBV27
abundance: -
CDR3nt: TGTGCCAGCAGTTTTCTAGTTTCCCGGGGTGAGCAGTTCTTC
CDR3aa: CASSFLVSRGEQFF

d_gene: TRBD1
j_gene: TRBJ1-2
v_gene: TRBV15
abundance: once
CDR3nt: TGTGCCACCAGCAGACGGGACAGGGGGGCCAAAGTCTATGGCTACACCTTC
CDR3aa: CATSRRDRGAKVYGYTF

d_gene: -
j_gene: TRBJ2-3
v_gene: TRBV4-1
abundance: -
CDR3nt: TGCGCCAGCAGCCAATTCCTAGCAGACCTCACAGATACGCAGTATTTT
CDR3aa: CASSQFLADLTDTQYF

d_gene: -
j_gene: TRBJ1-1
v_gene: TRBV14
abundance: -
CDR3nt: TGTGCCAGCAGGGGGGCGGCTGAAGCTTTCTTT
CDR3aa: CASRGAAEAFF

d_gene: -
j_gene: TRBJ1-1
v_gene: TRBV4-1
abundance: -
CDR3nt: TGCGCCAGCAGCCCGACAGCCCTGAACACTGAAGCTTTCTTT
CDR3aa: CASSPTALNTEAFF

d_gene: -
j_gene: TRBJ2-3
v_gene: TRBV5-1
abundance: -
CDR3nt: TGCGCCAGCAGCTCAAACACAGATACGCAGTATTTT
CDR3aa: CASSSNTDTQYF

d_gene: TRBD2
j_gene: TRBJ2-7
v_gene: TRBV7-9
abundance: -
CDR3nt: TGTGCCAGCAGCTTAGTCGGCGGGGGAGGCTACGAGCAGTACTTC
CDR3aa: CASSLVGGGGYEQYF

d_gene: -
j_gene: TRBJ1-1
v_gene: TRBV11-3
abundance: -
CDR3nt: TGTGCCAGCAGCTTCACCAGTGGTACTGAAGCTTTCTTT
CDR3aa: CASSFTSGTEAFF

d_gene: TRBD2
j_gene: TRBJ2-7
v_gene: TRBV5-1
abundance: -
CDR3nt: TGCGCCAGCAGAGCCCTAGCGGGACGCTACGAGCAGTACTTC
CDR3aa: CASRALAGRYEQYF

d_gene: -
j_gene: TRBJ2-3
v_gene: TRBV4-2
abundance: once
CDR3nt: TGTGCCAGCAGCCAAAGACCCGCGGGGGCGGTCGGAGATACGCAGTATTTT
CDR3aa: CASSQRPAGAVGDTQYF

d_gene: TRBD2
j_gene: TRBJ2-7
v_gene: TRBV9
abundance: -
CDR3nt: TGTGCCAGCAGCCCTAGGTCGGGACTAGCGGGAGGGCCATCCTACGAGCAGTACTTC
CDR3aa: CASSPRSGLAGGPSYEQYF

d_gene: -
j_gene: TRBJ1-4
v_gene: TRBV13
abundance: -
CDR3nt: TGTGCCAGCAGCTTGGGCAGATCTGCAACTAATGAAAAACTGTTTTTT
CDR3aa: CASSLGRSATNEKLFF

d_gene: -
j_gene: TRBJ2-7
v_gene: TRBV7-6
abundance: -
CDR3nt: TGTGCCAGCAGTCCCGGGACACTCGTTTACGAGCAGTACTTC
CDR3aa: CASSPGTLVYEQYF

d_gene: -
j_gene: TRBJ1-1
v_gene: TRBV6-5
abundance: -
CDR3nt: TGTGCCAGCAGTTGGACACTCATGAACACTGAAGCTTTCTTT
CDR3aa: CASSWTLMNTEAFF

d_gene: -
j_gene: TRBJ1-1
v_gene: TRBV11-3
abundance: -
CDR3nt: TGTGCCAGCAGCTTATGGACAGCCTTGGTGAACACTGAAGCTTTCTTT
CDR3aa: CASSLWTALVNTEAFF

d_gene: TRBD2
j_gene: TRBJ2-3
v_gene: TRBV10-3
abundance: -
CDR3nt: TGTGCCATCAGCCCAGACAGCGGGAGATGGGATACGCAGTATTTT
CDR3aa: CAISPDSGRWDTQYF

d_gene: -
j_gene: TRBJ1-2
v_gene: TRBV4-1
abundance: once
CDR3nt: TGCGCCAGCAGCCAAGCAGGGCTGCCTTTGGGTGGCTACACCTTC
CDR3aa: CASSQAGLPLGGYTF

d_gene: -
j_gene: TRBJ2-7
v_gene: TRBV28
abundance: -
CDR3nt: TGTGCCAGCAGCACCCAAAGACTGATAATCCTAGAGCAGTACTTC
CDR3aa: CASSTQRLIILEQYF

d_gene: -
j_gene: TRBJ1-5
v_gene: TRBV18
abundance: -
CDR3nt: TGTGCCAGCTCAGAGGACAGTCTCAATCAGCCCCAGCATTTT
CDR3aa: CASSEDSLNQPQHF

d_gene: -
j_gene: TRBJ1-1
v_gene: TRBV27
abundance: -
CDR3nt: TGTGCCAGCACTCGGGTTCGGGGGGCGTTCCATTTCACTGAAGCTTTCTTT
CDR3aa: CASTRVRGAFHFTEAFF

d_gene: TRBD1
j_gene: TRBJ1-1
v_gene: TRBV19
abundance: -
CDR3nt: TGTGCCAGTAGTACCCCCAGACAGGGTTCGGGAACTGAAGCTTTCTTT
CDR3aa: CASSTPRQGSGTEAFF

d_gene: -
j_gene: TRBJ2-5
v_gene: TRBV6-1
abundance: -
CDR3nt: TGTGCCAGCAGGATAGGAGTAGCTACGGAGACCCAGTACTTC
CDR3aa: CASRIGVATETQYF

d_gene: -
j_gene: TRBJ1-4
v_gene: TRBV4-1
abundance: -
CDR3nt: TGCGCCAGCAGCCTTCAGGACGGGACTGATGAAAAACTGTTTTTT
CDR3aa: CASSLQDGTDEKLFF

d_gene: -
j_gene: TRBJ2-1
v_gene: TRBV4-2
abundance: -
CDR3nt: TGTGCCAGCAGCCAAGCGCGGTTCTCCTACAATGAGCAGTTCTTC
CDR3aa: CASSQARFSYNEQFF

d_gene: -
j_gene: TRBJ2-7
v_gene: TRBV2
abundance: once
CDR3nt: TGTGCCAGCAGTGTTATCAGGATCGGGGACGAGCAGTACTTC
CDR3aa: CASSVIRIGDEQYF

d_gene: TRBD1
j_gene: TRBJ1-5
v_gene: TRBV18
abundance: -
CDR3nt: TGTGCCAGCTCACCACCGGGGCAGGGGGCCAGATATAGCAATCAGCCCCAGCATTTT
CDR3aa: CASSPPGQGARYSNQPQHF

d_gene: TRBD1
j_gene: TRBJ2-7
v_gene: TRBV18
abundance: -
CDR3nt: TGTGCCAGCTCACCTGTCAGACAGGGACCCTACGAGCAGTACTTC
CDR3aa: CASSPVRQGPYEQYF

d_gene: -
j_gene: TRBJ1-2
v_gene: TRBV6-5
abundance: -
CDR3nt: TGTGCCAGCAGCCCATCGAACAGTGGTGGCTACACCTTC
CDR3aa: CASSPSNSGGYTF

d_gene: -
j_gene: TRBJ2-2
v_gene: TRBV19
abundance: once
CDR3nt: TGTGCCAGTAGTATCATACTAGCCGCTAACACCGGGGAGCTGTTTTTT
CDR3aa: CASSIILAANTGELFF

d_gene: -
j_gene: TRBJ1-1
v_gene: TRBV5-1
abundance: -
CDR3nt: TGCGCCAGCTCCGTCGACTGGAACACTGAAGCTTTCTTT
CDR3aa: CASSVDWNTEAFF

d_gene: -
j_gene: TRBJ1-2
v_gene: TRBV6-1
abundance: -
CDR3nt: TGTGCCAGCAGTGAGATCGGGCAGGGAAACTATGGCTACACCTTC
CDR3aa: CASSEIGQGNYGYTF

d_gene: -
j_gene: TRBJ2-3
v_gene: TRBV5-4
abundance: -
CDR3nt: TGTGCCAGCAGCCGGGACACAGATACGCAGTATTTT
CDR3aa: CASSRDTDTQYF

d_gene: -
j_gene: TRBJ2-3
v_gene: TRBV19
abundance: few
CDR3nt: TGTGCCAGTAGTATTAATCTTGTTAGCACAGATACGCAGTATTTT
CDR3aa: CASSINLVSTDTQYF

d_gene: -
j_gene: TRBJ2-7
v_gene: TRBV28
abundance: -
CDR3nt: TGTGCCAGCAGTTTATTGTTGGTAGGTAGGAGCTCCTACGAGCAGTACTTC
CDR3aa: CASSLLLVGRSSYEQYF

d_gene: TRBD1
j_gene: TRBJ1-1
v_gene: TRBV19
abundance: -
CDR3nt: TGTGCCAGTAGTCCAACACAGGGGATGAACACTGAAGCTTTCTTT
CDR3aa: CASSPTQGMNTEAFF

d_gene: -
j_gene: TRBJ1-2
v_gene: TRBV11-2
abundance: once
CDR3nt: TGTGCCAGCAGTCCGGGGGGAAGGGGCCACTATGGCTACACCTTC
CDR3aa: CASSPGGRGHYGYTF

d_gene: -
j_gene: TRBJ2-7
v_gene: TRBV6-1
abundance: -
CDR3nt: TGTGCCAGCAGTGATAGATCCTACGAGCAGTACTTC
CDR3aa: CASSDRSYEQYF

d_gene: TRBD1
j_gene: TRBJ2-3
v_gene: TRBV5-1
abundance: once
CDR3nt: TGCGCCAGCAGCTTGGCCGTGACAGGGGGCGTCACAGATACGCAGTATTTT
CDR3aa: CASSLAVTGGVTDTQYF

d_gene: TRBD1
j_gene: TRBJ2-1
v_gene: TRBV7-8
abundance: -
CDR3nt: TGTGCCAGCAGCTTAGCGCCTTGGACAGGAAATAATGAGCAGTTCTTC
CDR3aa: CASSLAPWTGNNEQFF

d_gene: TRBD1
j_gene: TRBJ1-4
v_gene: TRBV29-1
abundance: -
CDR3nt: TGCAGCGTTGCCTCCGGGACAGGCCATGAAAAACTGTTTTTT
CDR3aa: CSVASGTGHEKLFF

d_gene: -
j_gene: TRBJ2-2
v_gene: TRBV2
abundance: -
CDR3nt: TGTGCCAGCAGTGAAAGGGGGTCGGGGAACACCGGGGAGCTGTTTTTT
CDR3aa: CASSERGSGNTGELFF

d_gene: -
j_gene: TRBJ1-5
v_gene: TRBV6-1
abundance: -
CDR3nt: TGTGCCAGCAGTGATCTTTATTCAGGGAATCAGCCCCAGCATTTT
CDR3aa: CASSDLYSGNQPQHF

d_gene: TRBD2
j_gene: TRBJ2-1
v_gene: TRBV7-9
abundance: -
CDR3nt: TGTGCCAGCAGCTCTCTTGGGACTAGCGGGAATGATGAGCAGTTCTTC
CDR3aa: CASSSLGTSGNDEQFF

d_gene: TRBD1
j_gene: TRBJ1-2
v_gene: TRBV2
abundance: -
CDR3nt: TGTGCCAGCAGTACAGGGGGCTTCAGCTATGGCTACACCTTC
CDR3aa: CASSTGGFSYGYTF

d_gene: TRBD2
j_gene: TRBJ2-7
v_gene: TRBV5-6
abundance: once
CDR3nt: TGTGCCAGCAGCTTGGGAGGACTAGCGGGGGTGTACGAGCAGTACTTC
CDR3aa: CASSLGGLAGVYEQYF

d_gene: TRBD2
j_gene: TRBJ2-7
v_gene: TRBV6-1
abundance: -
CDR3nt: TGTGCCAGCAGTGAGCGGGGGTTCTACGAGCAGTACTTC
CDR3aa: CASSERGFYEQYF

d_gene: -
j_gene: TRBJ1-2
v_gene: TRBV7-9
abundance: -
CDR3nt: TGTGCCAGCAGCTTAGAGGCAGGCCACGGCTACACCTTC
CDR3aa: CASSLEAGHGYTF

d_gene: -
j_gene: TRBJ2-5
v_gene: TRBV27
abundance: -
CDR3nt: TGTGCCAGCAGTTTCCGGACAGCTAAAGAGACCCAGTACTTC
CDR3aa: CASSFRTAKETQYF

d_gene: TRBD2
j_gene: TRBJ2-5
v_gene: TRBV27
abundance: -
CDR3nt: TGTGCCAGCAGGGTTAGTTGGGCGGGAGGGCTTCAAGAGACCCAGTACTTC
CDR3aa: CASRVSWAGGLQETQYF